The clone carrying this T cell receptor (beta chain) was seen once. The antigen is unknown. Trimming removed 0 bases from V and 9 bases from J, with 6 bases in between. Germline assignment: CDR1 MNHEY and CDR2 SVGAGI. The CDR3 runs 12 residues. This sample is part of a study of OX40 agonist ivuxolimab in advanced cancers. Study-level background: Cohort: 80% to 85% men, mean age 60, aged about 20 to 80. Notes on the study in general: Both CD4+ and CD8+ T cell populations in blood had undergone clonal expansion by week 6 at 0.1 to 3.0 mg/kg.

Clones were sequenced by immunoSEQ multiplex PCR, and TCRdb holds only the in-frame ones, with some missing. The repertoire has about 99,000 clones, roughly 95% of them found once; the top ten carry approximately 2%. V is TRBV6-5 and J is TRBJ2-1, with D hard to call. The sample here was CD4+ or CD8+ T cells sorted from blood, taken in a trial of the OX40 agonist ivuxolimab. The TCR was taken from an adult with an advanced solid tumor such as melanoma, head and neck, liver or kidney cancer. This CDR3 reads CASSYSGAEQFF. The CDR3 DNA follows: TGTGCCAGCAGTTACTCGGGTGCTGAGCAGTTCTTC.